A selection of T cell receptor beta chains follows, all from one sample in a study of blood T cell repertoires in COVID-19. Here immunoSEQ multiplex PCR was the method, and the copy in TCRdb shows in-frame clones only, minus some. In the table there are some 14,000 clones, around 81% of which are singletons. Sequenced sample: peripheral blood. The receptors were gathered from a human donor in a cohort sampled during active COVID-19. The CDR3 runs from the conserved cysteine through the conserved F or W. D genes are given only for firm matches. Rows may omit the clone size; those that give it use once, few, many or a size class.

clone size: NA
V gene: TRBV4-2
J gene: TRBJ1-6
D gene: NA
CDR3 protein: CASSQDRRNSPLHF
CDR3 DNA: TGTGCCAGCAGCCAGGACAGACGAAATTCACCCCTCCACTTT

clone size: NA
V gene: TRBV7-2
J gene: TRBJ2-1
D gene: TRBD2
CDR3 protein: CASSLSGGHNEQFF
CDR3 DNA: TGTGCCAGCAGCCTCAGCGGGGGGCACAATGAGCAGTTCTTC

clone size: NA
V gene: TRBV5-1
J gene: TRBJ2-5
D gene: TRBD2
CDR3 protein: CASSFTSGNQETQYF
CDR3 DNA: TGCGCCAGCAGTTTTACTAGCGGGAATCAAGAGACCCAGTACTTC

clone size: NA
V gene: TRBV7-2
J gene: TRBJ2-7
D gene: TRBD1
CDR3 protein: CASSLTGTGDYEQYF
CDR3 DNA: TGTGCCAGCAGCTTAACCGGGACAGGGGATTACGAGCAGTACTTC

clone size: once
V gene: TRBV5-6
J gene: TRBJ1-2
D gene: TRBD1
CDR3 protein: CASSPGTGSYTF
CDR3 DNA: TGTGCCAGCAGCCCTGGGACAGGGTCCTACACCTTC

clone size: NA
V gene: TRBV7-8
J gene: TRBJ2-5
D gene: TRBD1
CDR3 protein: CASSMDRGQETQYF
CDR3 DNA: TGTGCCAGCAGCATGGACAGGGGCCAGGAGACCCAGTACTTC

clone size: NA
V gene: TRBV23-1
J gene: TRBJ1-6
D gene: TRBD1
CDR3 protein: CASSPPRQGPRPPLHF
CDR3 DNA: TGCGCCAGCAGTCCCCCCCGACAGGGGCCGCGGCCGCCCCTCCACTTT

clone size: NA
V gene: TRBV4-1
J gene: TRBJ2-1
D gene: NA
CDR3 protein: CASSQDGGASYNEQFF
CDR3 DNA: TGCGCCAGCAGCCAAGATGGGGGGGCTTCTTACAATGAGCAGTTCTTC

clone size: NA
V gene: TRBV7-2
J gene: TRBJ2-7
D gene: NA
CDR3 protein: CASSPPSSYEQYF
CDR3 DNA: TGTGCCAGCAGCCCCCCATCCTCCTACGAGCAGTACTTC

clone size: once
V gene: TRBV10-2
J gene: TRBJ2-7
D gene: NA
CDR3 protein: CASSGEGATEQYF
CDR3 DNA: TGCGCCAGCAGTGGAGAGGGTGCTACCGAGCAGTACTTC

clone size: few
V gene: TRBV19
J gene: TRBJ2-6
D gene: TRBD1
CDR3 protein: CASSMATGGASGANVLTF
CDR3 DNA: TGTGCCAGTAGTATGGCTACAGGGGGCGCGTCTGGGGCCAACGTCCTGACTTTC

clone size: NA
V gene: TRBV20-1
J gene: TRBJ2-7
D gene: NA
CDR3 protein: CSARSGHEQYF
CDR3 DNA: TGCAGTGCTCGTTCAGGGCACGAGCAGTACTTC

clone size: NA
V gene: TRBV5-6
J gene: TRBJ1-5
D gene: NA
CDR3 protein: CASSLWTDNQPQHF
CDR3 DNA: TGTGCCAGCAGCCTCTGGACAGATAATCAGCCCCAGCATTTT

clone size: NA
V gene: TRBV6-6
J gene: TRBJ1-2
D gene: NA
CDR3 protein: CASSYPGASGYGYTF
CDR3 DNA: TGTGCCAGCAGTTATCCGGGAGCTAGCGGCTATGGCTACACCTTC

clone size: once
V gene: TRBV7-2
J gene: TRBJ2-3
D gene: TRBD1
CDR3 protein: CASSFPGQGRTDTQYF
CDR3 DNA: TGTGCCAGCAGCTTTCCGGGACAGGGAAGAACAGATACGCAGTATTTT

clone size: NA
V gene: TRBV9
J gene: TRBJ1-6
D gene: NA
CDR3 protein: CASSPFLQGANNSPLHF
CDR3 DNA: TGTGCCAGCAGCCCATTCCTGCAGGGCGCAAATAATTCACCCCTCCACTTT

clone size: few
V gene: TRBV7-3
J gene: TRBJ2-1
D gene: TRBD2
CDR3 protein: CASSFLAGGLNEQFF
CDR3 DNA: TGTGCCAGCAGCTTCCTAGCGGGGGGGCTCAATGAGCAGTTCTTC

clone size: NA
V gene: TRBV27
J gene: TRBJ2-1
D gene: TRBD2
CDR3 protein: CASSPQAGSSYNEQFF
CDR3 DNA: TGTGCCAGCAGTCCACAAGCGGGGAGCTCCTACAATGAGCAGTTCTTC

clone size: NA
V gene: TRBV10-2
J gene: TRBJ1-6
D gene: TRBD1
CDR3 protein: CASSAGQGENSPLHF
CDR3 DNA: TGCGCCAGCAGTGCAGGGCAGGGGGAAAATTCACCCCTCCACTTT

clone size: NA
V gene: TRBV21-1
J gene: TRBJ2-5
D gene: NA
CDR3 protein: CASMKVAGYQETQYF
CDR3 DNA: TGTGCCAGCATGAAGGTGGCGGGGTATCAAGAGACCCAGTACTTC

clone size: NA
V gene: TRBV9
J gene: TRBJ2-1
D gene: NA
CDR3 protein: CASSVEEGGYEQFF
CDR3 DNA: TGTGCCAGCAGCGTAGAGGAGGGTGGGTATGAGCAGTTCTTC

clone size: NA
V gene: TRBV7-3
J gene: TRBJ2-4
D gene: TRBD2
CDR3 protein: CASSSTGTSVYLAKNIQYF
CDR3 DNA: TGTGCCAGCAGCTCCACCGGGACTAGCGTGTATCTAGCCAAAAACATTCAGTACTTC

clone size: NA
V gene: TRBV9
J gene: TRBJ2-1
D gene: NA
CDR3 protein: CASSGGTNYNEQFF
CDR3 DNA: TGTGCCAGCAGCGGCGGAACGAACTACAATGAGCAGTTCTTC

clone size: NA
V gene: TRBV6-5
J gene: TRBJ1-5
D gene: NA
CDR3 protein: CASSSQGYQPQHF
CDR3 DNA: TGTGCCAGCAGTAGCCAGGGCTATCAGCCCCAGCATTTT

clone size: NA
V gene: TRBV9
J gene: TRBJ1-3
D gene: NA
CDR3 protein: CASSLSGNTIYF
CDR3 DNA: TGTGCCAGCAGCCTCTCTGGAAACACCATATATTTT

clone size: NA
V gene: TRBV7-3
J gene: TRBJ1-1
D gene: NA
CDR3 protein: CASSEQGNTEAFF
CDR3 DNA: TGTGCCAGCAGCGAGCAGGGGAACACTGAAGCTTTCTTT

clone size: NA
V gene: TRBV7-9
J gene: TRBJ1-1
D gene: NA
CDR3 protein: CASSFQGHTEAFF
CDR3 DNA: TGTGCCAGCAGCTTCCAGGGGCACACTGAAGCTTTCTTT

clone size: NA
V gene: TRBV5-1
J gene: TRBJ1-5
D gene: TRBD1
CDR3 protein: CASSPGTGPGRAQHF
CDR3 DNA: TGCGCCAGCAGCCCCGGGACAGGGCCGGGCCGGGCCCAGCATTTT

clone size: NA
V gene: TRBV28
J gene: TRBJ2-1
D gene: TRBD2
CDR3 protein: CASSTSGYNEQFF
CDR3 DNA: TGTGCCAGCAGTACTAGCGGTTACAATGAGCAGTTCTTC

clone size: few
V gene: TRBV6-5
J gene: TRBJ1-1
D gene: TRBD1
CDR3 protein: CASSYSRGLGTEAFF
CDR3 DNA: TGTGCCAGCAGTTACTCCAGGGGGCTAGGCACTGAAGCTTTCTTT

clone size: NA
V gene: TRBV5-4
J gene: TRBJ1-2
D gene: NA
CDR3 protein: CASSPGANYGYTF
CDR3 DNA: TGTGCCAGCAGCCCGGGTGCTAACTATGGCTACACCTTC

clone size: NA
V gene: TRBV7-6
J gene: TRBJ1-6
D gene: TRBD1
CDR3 protein: CASSPYGQGARNSPLHF
CDR3 DNA: TGTGCCAGCAGCCCTTACGGTCAGGGGGCAAGAAATTCACCCCTCCACTTT

clone size: few
V gene: TRBV7-2
J gene: TRBJ2-1
D gene: NA
CDR3 protein: CASSFMRNEQFF
CDR3 DNA: TGTGCCAGCAGCTTCATGCGCAATGAGCAGTTCTTC

clone size: NA
V gene: TRBV7-2
J gene: TRBJ2-7
D gene: TRBD2
CDR3 protein: CASSGLAGVYEQYF
CDR3 DNA: TGTGCCAGCAGCGGACTAGCGGGAGTGTACGAGCAGTACTTC